The clone carrying this T cell receptor (beta chain) has only a few counts. Trimming removed 5 bases at V and 7 bases at J, with 15 bases between. Germline V lookup: CDR1 LNHDA, CDR2 SQIVND (reference sequence). This CDR3 contains 15 residues. The data derive from a study of OX40 agonist ivuxolimab in advanced cancers. TCRdb's table, derived via immunoSEQ multiplex PCR, lists solely in-frame clones and lacks some. The sample records under 80,000 clones, about nine tenths being singletons. This TCR was sampled from an adult with an advanced solid tumor such as melanoma, head and neck, liver or kidney cancer. The V call is TRBV19, the J call TRBJ1-6, with TRBD1 as a possible D gene (5 bases). This material consisted of CD4+ or CD8+ T cells sorted from blood, taken in a trial of the OX40 agonist ivuxolimab. The CDR3 spells CASSLWGRDNSPLHF. CDR3 DNA: TGTGCCAGTAGTCTCTGGGGACGAGACAATTCACCCCTCCACTTT.